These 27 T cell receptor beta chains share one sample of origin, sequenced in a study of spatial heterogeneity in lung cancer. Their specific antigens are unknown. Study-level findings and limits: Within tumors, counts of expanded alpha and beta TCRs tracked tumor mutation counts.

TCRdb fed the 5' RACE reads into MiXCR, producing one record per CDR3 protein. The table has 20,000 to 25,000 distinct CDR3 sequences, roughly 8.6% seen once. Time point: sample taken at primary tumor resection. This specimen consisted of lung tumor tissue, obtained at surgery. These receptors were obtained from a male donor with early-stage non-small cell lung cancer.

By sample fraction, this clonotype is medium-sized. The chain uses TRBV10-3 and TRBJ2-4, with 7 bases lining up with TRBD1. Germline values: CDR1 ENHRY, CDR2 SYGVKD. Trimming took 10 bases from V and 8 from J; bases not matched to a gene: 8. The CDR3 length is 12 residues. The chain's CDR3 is CATRTGEDIQYF. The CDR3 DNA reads TGTGCCACCAGGACAGGCGAAGACATTCAGTACTTC.

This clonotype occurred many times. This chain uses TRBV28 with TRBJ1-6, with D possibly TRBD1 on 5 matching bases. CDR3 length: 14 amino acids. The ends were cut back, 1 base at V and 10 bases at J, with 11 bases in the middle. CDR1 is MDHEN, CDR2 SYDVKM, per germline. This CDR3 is CASSLLQGGSPLHF. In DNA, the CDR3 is TGTGCCAGCAGTTTATTGCAGGGAGGCTCACCCCTCCACTTT.

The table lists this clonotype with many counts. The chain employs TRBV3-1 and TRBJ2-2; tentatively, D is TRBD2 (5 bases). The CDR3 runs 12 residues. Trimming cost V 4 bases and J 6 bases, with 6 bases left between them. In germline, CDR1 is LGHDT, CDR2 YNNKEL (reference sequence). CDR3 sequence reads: CASSREPGELFF. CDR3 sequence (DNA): TGTGCCAGCAGCCGGGAGCCCGGGGAGCTGTTTTTT.

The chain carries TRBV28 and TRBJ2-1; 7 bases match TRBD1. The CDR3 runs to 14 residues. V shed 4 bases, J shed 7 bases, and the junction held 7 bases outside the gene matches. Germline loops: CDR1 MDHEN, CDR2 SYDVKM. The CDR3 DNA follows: TGTGCCAGCAGTTCGGGACAGTTGGTGAATGAGCAGTTCTTC. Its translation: CASSSGQLVNEQFF.

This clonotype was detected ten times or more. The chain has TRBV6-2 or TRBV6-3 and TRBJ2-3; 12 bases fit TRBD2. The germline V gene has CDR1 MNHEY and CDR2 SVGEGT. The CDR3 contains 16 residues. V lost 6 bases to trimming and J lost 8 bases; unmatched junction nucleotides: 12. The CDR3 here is CASRASGLAGRPTQYF. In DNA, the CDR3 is TGTGCCAGCAGGGCCTCCGGACTAGCGGGGAGGCCTACGCAGTATTTT.

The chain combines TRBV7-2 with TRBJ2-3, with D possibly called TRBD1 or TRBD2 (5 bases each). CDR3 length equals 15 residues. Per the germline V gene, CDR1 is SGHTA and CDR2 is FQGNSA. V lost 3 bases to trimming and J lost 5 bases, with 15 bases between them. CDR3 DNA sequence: TGTGCCAGCAGCTTGGGCCTGTCAGGGAGAGATACGCAGTATTTT. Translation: CASSLGLSGRDTQYF.

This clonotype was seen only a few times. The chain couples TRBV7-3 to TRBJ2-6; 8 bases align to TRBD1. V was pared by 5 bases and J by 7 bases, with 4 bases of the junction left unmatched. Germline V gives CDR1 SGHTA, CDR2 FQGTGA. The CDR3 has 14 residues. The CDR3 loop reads CASSPDRAANVLTF. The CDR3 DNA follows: TGTGCCAGCAGCCCGGACAGGGCCGCCAACGTCCTGACTTTC.

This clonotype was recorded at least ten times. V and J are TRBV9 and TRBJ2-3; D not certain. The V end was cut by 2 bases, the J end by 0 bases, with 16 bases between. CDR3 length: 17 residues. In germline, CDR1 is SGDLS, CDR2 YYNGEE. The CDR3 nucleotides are TGTGCCAGCAGCGTGGTCGGCAGTTCCCTTAGCACAGATACGCAGTATTTT. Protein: CASSVVGSSLSTDTQYF. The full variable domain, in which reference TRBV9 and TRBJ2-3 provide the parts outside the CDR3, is DSGVTQTPKHLITATGQRVTLRCSPRSGDLSVYWYQQSLDQGLQFLIQYYNGEERAKGNILERFSAQQFPDLHSELNLSSLELGDSALYFCASSVVGSSLSTDTQYFGPGTRLTVL.

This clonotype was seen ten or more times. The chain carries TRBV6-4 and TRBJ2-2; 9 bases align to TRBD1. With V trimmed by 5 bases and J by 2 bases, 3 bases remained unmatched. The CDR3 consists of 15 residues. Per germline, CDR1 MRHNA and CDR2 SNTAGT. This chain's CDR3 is CASSQQGANTGELFF. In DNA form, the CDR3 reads TGTGCCAGCAGTCAACAGGGGGCAAACACCGGGGAGCTGTTTTTT.

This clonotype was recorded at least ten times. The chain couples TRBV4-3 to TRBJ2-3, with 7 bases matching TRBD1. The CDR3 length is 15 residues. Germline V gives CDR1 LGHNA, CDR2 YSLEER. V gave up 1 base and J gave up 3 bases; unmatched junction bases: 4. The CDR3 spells CASSQADRATDTQYF. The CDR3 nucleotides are TGCGCCAGCAGCCAAGCAGACAGGGCTACAGATACGCAGTATTTT.

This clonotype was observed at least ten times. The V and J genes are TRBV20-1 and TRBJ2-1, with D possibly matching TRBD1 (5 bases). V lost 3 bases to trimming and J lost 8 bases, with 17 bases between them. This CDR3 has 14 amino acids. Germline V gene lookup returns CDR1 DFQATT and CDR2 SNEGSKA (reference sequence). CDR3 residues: CSASQGSSYYEQFF. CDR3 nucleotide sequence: TGCAGTGCTAGTCAGGGTTCGTCTTACTATGAGCAGTTCTTC.

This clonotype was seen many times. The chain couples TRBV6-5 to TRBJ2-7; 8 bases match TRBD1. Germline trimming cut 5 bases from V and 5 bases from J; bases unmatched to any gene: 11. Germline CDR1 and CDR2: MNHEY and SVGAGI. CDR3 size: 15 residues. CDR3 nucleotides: TGTGCCAGCAGTAAAACCGGGACAGGAATCCACGAGCAGTACTTC. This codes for CASSKTGTGIHEQYF.

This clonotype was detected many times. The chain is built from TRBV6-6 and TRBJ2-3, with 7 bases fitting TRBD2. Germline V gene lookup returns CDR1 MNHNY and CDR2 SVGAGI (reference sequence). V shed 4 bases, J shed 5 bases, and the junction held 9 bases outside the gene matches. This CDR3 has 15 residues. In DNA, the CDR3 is TGTGCCAGCAGTTGGGAGGGGTGGACCCAAGATACGCAGTATTTT. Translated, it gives CASSWEGWTQDTQYF.

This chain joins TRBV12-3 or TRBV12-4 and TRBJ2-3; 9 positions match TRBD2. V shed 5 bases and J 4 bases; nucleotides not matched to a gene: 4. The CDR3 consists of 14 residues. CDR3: CASSRTSVADTQYF. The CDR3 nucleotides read TGTGCCAGCAGTCGGACTAGCGTTGCAGATACGCAGTATTTT.

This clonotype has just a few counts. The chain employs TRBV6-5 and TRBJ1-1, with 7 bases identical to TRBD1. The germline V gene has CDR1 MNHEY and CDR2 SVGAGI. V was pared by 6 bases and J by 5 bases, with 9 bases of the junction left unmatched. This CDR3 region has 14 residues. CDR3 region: CASRRGQGGTEAFF. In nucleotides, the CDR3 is TGTGCCAGCAGGAGGGGGCAGGGTGGGACTGAAGCTTTCTTT.

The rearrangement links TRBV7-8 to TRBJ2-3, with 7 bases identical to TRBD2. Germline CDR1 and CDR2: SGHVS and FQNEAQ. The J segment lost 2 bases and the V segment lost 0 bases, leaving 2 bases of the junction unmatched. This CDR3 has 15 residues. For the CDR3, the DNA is TGTGCCAGCAGCTTAGCCGGGACTAACACAGATACGCAGTATTTT. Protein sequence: CASSLAGTNTDTQYF.

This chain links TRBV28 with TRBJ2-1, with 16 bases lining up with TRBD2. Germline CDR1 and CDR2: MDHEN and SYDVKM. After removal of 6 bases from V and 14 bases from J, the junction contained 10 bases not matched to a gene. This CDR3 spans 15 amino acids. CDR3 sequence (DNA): TGTGCCAGCAGAACCCCGGGACTAGCGGGAGGGCCTGAGTTCTTC. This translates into CASRTPGLAGGPEFF. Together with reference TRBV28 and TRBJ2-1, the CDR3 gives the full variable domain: DVKVTQSSRYLVKRTGEKVFLECVQDMDHENMFWYRQDPGLGLRLIYFSYDVKMKEKGDIPEGYSVSREKKERFSLILESASTNQTSMYLCASRTPGLAGGPEFFGPGTRLTVL.

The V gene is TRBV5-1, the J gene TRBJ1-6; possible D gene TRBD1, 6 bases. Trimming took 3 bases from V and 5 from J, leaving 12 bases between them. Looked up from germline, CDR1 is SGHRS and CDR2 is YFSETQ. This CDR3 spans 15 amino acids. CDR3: CASSSGTINNSPLHF. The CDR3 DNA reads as TGCGCCAGCAGCTCCGGGACAATTAATAATTCACCCCTCCACTTT.

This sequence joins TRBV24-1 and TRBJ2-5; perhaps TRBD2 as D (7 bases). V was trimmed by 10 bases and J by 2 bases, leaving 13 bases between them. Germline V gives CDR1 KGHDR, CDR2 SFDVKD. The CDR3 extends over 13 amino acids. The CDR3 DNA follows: TGTGCCACTGCGGGGGCGCCACAAGAGACCCAGTACTTC. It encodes CATAGAPQETQYF.

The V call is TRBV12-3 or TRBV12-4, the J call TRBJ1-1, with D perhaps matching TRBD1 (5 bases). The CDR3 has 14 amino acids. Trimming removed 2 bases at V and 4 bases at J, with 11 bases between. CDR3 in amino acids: CASSLRGAPTEAFF. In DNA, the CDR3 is TGTGCCAGCAGTTTAAGAGGGGCCCCCACTGAAGCTTTCTTT.

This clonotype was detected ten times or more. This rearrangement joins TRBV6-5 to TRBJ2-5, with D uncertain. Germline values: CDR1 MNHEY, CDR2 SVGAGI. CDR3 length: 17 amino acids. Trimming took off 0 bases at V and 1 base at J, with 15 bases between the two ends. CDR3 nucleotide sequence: TGTGCCAGCAGTTACTCGATGATACAATCTTTCCAAGAGACCCAGTACTTC. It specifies CASSYSMIQSFQETQYF.

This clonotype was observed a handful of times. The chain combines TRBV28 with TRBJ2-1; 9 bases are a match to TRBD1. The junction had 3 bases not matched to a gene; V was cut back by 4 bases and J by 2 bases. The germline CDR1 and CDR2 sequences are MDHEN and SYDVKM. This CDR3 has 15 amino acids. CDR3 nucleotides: TGTGCCAGCAGTTCCAACAGGGGGCCCTACAATGAGCAGTTCTTC. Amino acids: CASSSNRGPYNEQFF.

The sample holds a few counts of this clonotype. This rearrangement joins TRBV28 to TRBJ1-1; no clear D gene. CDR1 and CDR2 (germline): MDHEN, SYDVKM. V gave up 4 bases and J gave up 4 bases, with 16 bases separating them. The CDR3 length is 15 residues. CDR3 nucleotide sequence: TGTGCCAGCAGTTGGATCAACAAGGCCCGCACTGAAGCTTTCTTT. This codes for CASSWINKARTEAFF.

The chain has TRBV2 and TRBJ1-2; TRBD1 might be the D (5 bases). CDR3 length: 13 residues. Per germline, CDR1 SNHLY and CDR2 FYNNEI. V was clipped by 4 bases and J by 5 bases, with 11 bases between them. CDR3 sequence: CASSVGETYGYTF. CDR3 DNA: TGTGCCAGCAGTGTAGGGGAGACTTATGGCTACACCTTC.

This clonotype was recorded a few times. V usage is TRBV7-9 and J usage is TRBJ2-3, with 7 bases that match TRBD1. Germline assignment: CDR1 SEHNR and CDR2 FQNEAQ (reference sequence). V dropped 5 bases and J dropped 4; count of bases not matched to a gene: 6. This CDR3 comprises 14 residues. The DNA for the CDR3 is TGTGCCAGCAGCCAGGGACAGCGGTCAGATACGCAGTATTTT. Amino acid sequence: CASSQGQRSDTQYF.

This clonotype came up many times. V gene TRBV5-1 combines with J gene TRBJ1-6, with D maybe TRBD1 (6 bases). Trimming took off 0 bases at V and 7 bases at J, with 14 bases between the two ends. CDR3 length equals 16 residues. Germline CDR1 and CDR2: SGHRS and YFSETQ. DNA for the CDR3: TGCGCCAGCAGCTTGGGCCAGGGGCTTGGGAATTCACCCCTCCACTTT. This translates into CASSLGQGLGNSPLHF.

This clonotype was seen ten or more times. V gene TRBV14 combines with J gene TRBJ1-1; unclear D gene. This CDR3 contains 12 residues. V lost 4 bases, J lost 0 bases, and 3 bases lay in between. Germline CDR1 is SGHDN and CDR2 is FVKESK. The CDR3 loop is CASSRMNTEAFF. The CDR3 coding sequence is TGTGCCAGCAGCCGAATGAACACTGAAGCTTTCTTT. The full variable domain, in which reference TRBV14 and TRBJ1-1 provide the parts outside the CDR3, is EAGVTQFPSHSVIEKGQTVTLRCDPISGHDNLYWYRRVMGKEIKFLLHFVKESKQDESGMPNNRFLAERTGGTYSTLKVQPAELEDSGVYFCASSRMNTEAFFGQGTRLTVV.